The 31 T cell receptor beta chains reported below all come from one sample, sequenced in a study of blood T cell repertoires in COVID-19. Sequenced by immunoSEQ multiplex PCR; TCRdb stores in-frame clones only, minus some. The sample lists about 99,000 clones, roughly 89% occurring once. Material for sequencing was peripheral blood. The receptor set was obtained from a man aged 70-80 years with active or convalescent COVID-19.

The rearrangement uses TRBV18 and TRBJ1-5; a weak D match, TRBD1 (6 bases). This CDR3 is 15 amino acids long. CDR1 and CDR2 from the germline V gene are KGHSH and LQKENI. V was shortened by 0 bases and J by 4 bases, with 10 bases between the two germline ends. The CDR3 coding sequence is TGTGCCAGCTCACCACCGGGGACATTAAATCAGCCCCAGCATTTT. Translation gives CASSPPGTLNQPQHF.

The chain has TRBV13 and TRBJ1-6, with 8 bases that match TRBD1. Germline CDR1 and CDR2: PRHDT and FYEKMQ (reference sequence). This CDR3 contains 16 residues. V shed 5 bases, J shed 1 base, and the junction held 4 bases outside the gene matches. In DNA, the CDR3 is TGTGCCAGCAGCGCAACAGGGGGGTCCTATAATTCACCCCTCCACTTT. Its protein product is CASSATGGSYNSPLHF.

The chain is built from TRBV6-1 and TRBJ1-5; 7 bases map to TRBD1. The junction had 6 bases not matched to a gene; V was cut back by 1 base and J by 3 bases. The CDR3 length is 16 residues. The germline V gene has CDR1 MNHNS and CDR2 SASEGT. DNA for the CDR3: TGTGCCAGCAGTGAAGGGGCAGGGGGGTTCAATCAGCCCCAGCATTTT. Translation: CASSEGAGGFNQPQHF.

The chain couples TRBV28 to TRBJ1-1; D is possibly TRBD1 (6 bases). The length of the CDR3 is 14 residues. V was shortened by 4 bases and J by 1 base, with 10 bases between the two germline ends. Germline V gene lookup returns CDR1 MDHEN and CDR2 SYDVKM. The CDR3 loop is CASSSGHTNTEAFF. The CDR3 coding sequence is TGTGCCAGCAGTTCGGGACATACGAACACTGAAGCTTTCTTT.

This clone appeared once. J is TRBJ2-1 and V is TRBV11-3, with TRBD1 as a possible D gene (6 bases). This CDR3 is built from 16 residues. CDR1 SGHNT and CDR2 YENEEA come from the germline V gene. Trimming pared 5 bases from V and 6 bases from J, leaving 20 bases between. CDR3 nucleotides: TGTGCCAGCAGCGCACCCGGGACGGCCAGGGGCAATGAGCAGTTCTTC. Its protein product is CASSAPGTARGNEQFF.

The chain uses TRBV29-1 and TRBJ2-3; possible D gene TRBD2, 6 bases. Germline V gene lookup returns CDR1 SQVTM and CDR2 ANQGSEA. This CDR3 has 14 residues. The germline V and J ends were trimmed by 7 bases and 5 bases, with 19 bases remaining between them. The CDR3 sequence is CSAPQSGGGDTQYF. Here the CDR3 DNA reads TGCAGCGCCCCGCAATCCGGGGGAGGAGATACGCAGTATTTT.

This clone has only one observation. The chain joins TRBV29-1 to TRBJ2-5, with TRBD2 matching over 7 bases. This CDR3 has 13 residues. V shed 3 bases, J shed 1 base, and the junction held 2 bases outside the gene matches. The germline V gene has CDR1 SQVTM and CDR2 ANQGSEA. The chain's CDR3 is CSVEGGVQETQYF. The CDR3 coding sequence is TGCAGCGTTGAGGGGGGGGTCCAAGAGACCCAGTACTTC.

The chain uses TRBV7-3 and TRBJ2-7; TRBD2 agrees at 11 bases. CDR3 size: 13 residues. Germline V lookup: CDR1 SGHTA, CDR2 FQGTGA. After removal of 8 bases from V and 4 bases from J, the junction contained 4 bases not matched to a gene. CDR3 sequence (DNA): TGTGCCAGCTCTAGCGGGGGGCGGTACGAGCAGTACTTC. It encodes CASSSGGRYEQYF.

The chain combines TRBV6-5 with TRBJ2-7; D unclear. The CDR3 extends over 12 amino acids. Germline-derived CDR1 and CDR2 are MNHEY and SVGAGI. V shed 5 bases and J shed 3 bases, with 8 bases lying between them. The CDR3 bases are TGTGCCAGCAGTAAGACAAGCTACGAGCAGTACTTC. Protein product: CASSKTSYEQYF.

The rearrangement uses TRBV28 and TRBJ1-5; possible D gene TRBD1, 5 bases. CDR3 size: 15 residues. V lost 6 bases and J 2 bases, leaving 14 bases between the germline ends. Germline values: CDR1 MDHEN, CDR2 SYDVKM. CDR3 sequence (DNA): TGTGCCAGCAGCCGTCCGACAGAGGGCAATCAGCCCCAGCATTTT. Translation gives CASSRPTEGNQPQHF.

This chain uses TRBV19 with TRBJ1-5, with D possibly matching TRBD1 (5 bases). The CDR3 totals 14 residues. Trimming left V 7 bases short and J 2 bases short, with 12 bases between. Germline V CDR1 and CDR2: LNHDA, SQIVND (reference sequence). CDR3 amino acids: CASNPDSRNQPQHF. The CDR3 DNA reads TGTGCCAGTAATCCTGACAGTCGCAATCAGCCCCAGCATTTT.

This chain uses TRBV7-2 with TRBJ2-7; TRBD2 matches at 13 bases. Germline CDR1 and CDR2: SGHTA and FQGNSA. The CDR3 has 15 amino acids. Trimming took 3 bases from V and 6 from J; bases not matched to a gene: 5. CDR3 residues: CASSFGLAGASEQYF. DNA of the CDR3: TGTGCCAGCAGCTTTGGACTAGCGGGGGCCTCCGAGCAGTACTTC. The full variable domain, with the rest looked up from reference TRBV7-2 and TRBJ2-7, is GAGVSQSPSNKVTEKGKDVELRCDPISGHTALYWYRQSLGQGLEFLIYFQGNSAPDKSGLPSDRFSAERTGGSVSTLTIQRTQQEDSAVYLCASSFGLAGASEQYFGPGTRLTVT.

V and J are TRBV10-3 and TRBJ2-7, with D possibly TRBD2 on 6 matching bases. Germline CDR1 ENHRY, CDR2 SYGVKD. The CDR3 has 12 residues. V lost 10 bases and J lost 2, with 12 bases in between. CDR3 in DNA: TGTGCCACCTCGGGACTCGCCTACGAGCAGTACTTC. Amino acid sequence: CATSGLAYEQYF.

This clone was seen a few times. V is TRBV9 and J is TRBJ1-4; TRBD1 matches at 9 bases. CDR1 SGDLS and CDR2 YYNGEE come from the germline V gene. This CDR3 is built from 18 residues. Unmatched junction bases numbered 13, after V lost 4 bases and J lost 3 bases. The CDR3 DNA reads TGTGCCAGCAGCCCGAGGGCCGGACAGGGGACCCCTAATGAAAAACTGTTTTTT. Amino acids: CASSPRAGQGTPNEKLFF.

This clone came up once. CDR3 in DNA: TGTGCCAGCAGTGACTCCCAGCGGGGGTCCACAGATACGCAGTATTTT. It specifies CASSDSQRGSTDTQYF. The chain links TRBV6-4 to TRBJ2-3, with TRBD2 matching 8 bases. The CDR3 runs to 16 residues. V trimming: 0 bases; J trimming: 2 bases; junction bases outside the gene matches: 4. The germline V gene has CDR1 MRHNA and CDR2 SNTAGT.

V gene TRBV6-5 combines with J gene TRBJ2-7; a possible D gene is TRBD1 (6 bases). Between the trimmed V and J ends, which lost 6 bases and 6 bases, there was a span of 21 bases. The CDR3 is 15 residues long. CDR1 MNHEY and CDR2 SVGAGI come from the germline V gene. CDR3 sequence: CASSPRTGSGLEQYF. The CDR3 DNA reads as TGTGCCAGCAGCCCCCGAACAGGGTCAGGTCTCGAGCAGTACTTC.

This clone has more than one count but fewer than ten. The V gene is TRBV2, the J gene TRBJ1-6, with 8 positions matching TRBD1. CDR1 is SNHLY, CDR2 FYNNEI, per germline. The CDR3 sequence is 14 residues long. Losses at the gene ends were 5 bases for V and 7 bases for J; bases not matched to a gene: 4. The CDR3 DNA reads as TGTGCCAGCAGTCCTGGACAGGGAAATTCACCCCTCCACTTT. Amino acid sequence: CASSPGQGNSPLHF.

This sequence joins TRBV7-6 and TRBJ2-7; 12 nucleotides match TRBD1. V lost 5 bases and J lost 6; bases outside the gene matches: 8. Germline CDR1 and CDR2: SGHVS and FNYEAQ. There are 15 residues in the CDR3. CDR3 residues: CASSPSPGQGAEQYF. In DNA, the CDR3 is TGTGCCAGCAGCCCGAGTCCGGGACAGGGGGCCGAGCAGTACTTC. Full variable domain (remainder filled in from reference TRBV7-6 and TRBJ2-7): GAGVSQSPRYKVTKRGQDVALRCDPISGHVSLYWYRQALGQGPEFLTYFNYEAQQDKSGLPNDRFSAERPEGSISTLTIQRTEQRDSAMYRCASSPSPGQGAEQYFGPGTRLTVT.

The rearrangement links TRBV4-3 to TRBJ1-3; perhaps TRBD1 as D (6 bases). Germline lookup yields CDR1 LGHNA and CDR2 YSLEER. The length of the CDR3 is 15 residues. Trimming shortened V by 4 bases and J by 4 bases, and 14 bases separated the two germline ends. DNA of the CDR3: TGCGCCAGCAGCCCTCAGCAGGGGAAAGGAAACACCATATATTTT. Its protein is CASSPQQGKGNTIYF.

V usage is TRBV5-1 and J usage is TRBJ2-3; no reliable D call. Germline lookup yields CDR1 SGHRS and CDR2 YFSETQ. Between the trimmed V and J ends, which lost 1 base and 2 bases, there was a span of 5 bases. The CDR3 runs to 13 residues. CDR3 DNA sequence: TGCGCCAGCAGCTTGACTTTCACAGATACGCAGTATTTT. Amino acid sequence: CASSLTFTDTQYF. The entire variable domain, with the rest obtained from reference TRBV5-1 and TRBJ2-3, is as follows: KAGVTQTPRYLIKTRGQQVTLSCSPISGHRSVSWYQQTPGQGLQFLFEYFSETQRNKGNFPGRFSGRQFSNSRSEMNVSTLELGDSALYLCASSLTFTDTQYFGPGTRLTVL.

The rearrangement joins TRBV4-1 to TRBJ2-1; 8 nucleotides agree with TRBD1. The CDR3 runs 15 residues. Germline CDR1 MGHRA, CDR2 YSYEKL. V dropped 5 bases and J dropped 7; count of bases not matched to a gene: 10. CDR3 amino acids: CASSWGQGASNEQFF. The CDR3 DNA sequence: TGCGCCAGCAGCTGGGGCCAGGGGGCTAGTAATGAGCAGTTCTTC.

The gene calls are TRBV29-1 and TRBJ1-1; D possibly corresponds to TRBD1 (6 bases). The V and J ends lost 1 base and 0 bases respectively, with 15 bases between them. Germline V gene sequence: CDR1 SQVTM, CDR2 ANQGSEA. The CDR3 length is 16 residues. Written as DNA, the CDR3 is TGCAGCGTTGAAGCTGGGGGCAGTCCCCTGAACACTGAAGCTTTCTTT. It encodes CSVEAGGSPLNTEAFF.

This rearrangement joins TRBV3-1 (or the pseudogene TRBV3-2) to TRBJ2-2; weak D call: TRBD1 (5 bases). Trimming pared 4 bases from V and 2 bases from J, leaving 14 bases between. This CDR3 comprises 16 residues. Germline CDR1 reads LGHDT; CDR2 reads YNNKEL (reference sequence). CDR3 loop: CASSPDSAFNTGELFF. DNA for the CDR3: TGTGCCAGCAGCCCCGACAGTGCTTTTAACACCGGGGAGCTGTTTTTT.

V gene TRBV6-5 combines with J gene TRBJ1-2, with D maybe TRBD1 (6 bases). V was pared by 6 bases and J by 0 bases, with 11 bases between. The V gene's germline CDR1 is MNHEY and CDR2 SVGAGI. The CDR3 sequence is 14 residues long. The CDR3 sequence is CASRVQGANYGYTF. The CDR3 bases are TGTGCCAGCAGGGTACAGGGAGCTAACTATGGCTACACCTTC.

This chain links TRBV7-8 with TRBJ1-1, with D perhaps matching TRBD1 (6 bases). With 1 base removed from V and 11 bases from J, the gap between germline ends came to 11 bases. The length of the CDR3 is 12 residues. Per germline, CDR1 SGHVS and CDR2 FQNEAQ. DNA for the CDR3: TGTGCCAGCAGCTTAGAAGGCAGGGGCGCTTTCTTT. Translation: CASSLEGRGAFF.

The V and J genes are TRBV7-6 and TRBJ2-5; TRBD2 aligns across 8 bases. The J segment lost 4 bases and the V segment lost 6 bases, leaving 13 bases of the junction unmatched. This CDR3 contains 16 residues. Germline CDR1 reads SGHVS; CDR2 reads FNYEAQ. The CDR3 bases are TGTGCCAGCAGTTATCCCCCCACTAGCGGCGGAGAGACCCAGTACTTC. This translates into CASSYPPTSGGETQYF.

The genes are TRBV25-1 and TRBJ2-6; TRBD2 is a possible D gene (6 bases). The CDR3 length is 16 residues. V lost 7 bases and J lost 0, with 13 bases in between. Germline-derived CDR1 and CDR2 are MGHDK and SYGVNS. The CDR3 loop reads CASTGGRPSGANVLTF. Written as DNA, the CDR3 is TGTGCCAGCACCGGGGGACGGCCCTCTGGGGCCAACGTCCTGACTTTC.

The rearrangement uses TRBV30 and TRBJ2-7, with TRBD1 matching 8 bases. This CDR3 is built from 14 residues. V trimming: 2 bases; J trimming: 2 bases; junction bases outside the gene matches: 5. Germline V gene lookup returns CDR1 GTSNPN and CDR2 SVGIG (reference sequence). The chain's CDR3 is CAWSIGQGPYEQYF. The CDR3 region has the DNA TGTGCCTGGAGTATCGGACAGGGTCCCTACGAGCAGTACTTC.

This clone was observed a few times. Different DNA sequences within this sample yield the same CDR3. This chain uses TRBV20-1 with TRBJ1-1; D is unresolved. The CDR3 runs to 10 residues. The V end was cut by 3 bases, the J end by 10 bases, with 9 bases between. CDR1 is DFQATT, CDR2 SNEGSKA, per germline (reference sequence). The CDR3 region is CSASSSRAFF. The CDR3, as DNA: TGCAGTGCTAGCAGTTCACGAGCTTTCTTT.

The J gene is TRBJ2-3, the V gene TRBV7-2; TRBD2 aligns across 9 bases. Germline CDR1 reads SGHTA; CDR2 reads FQGNSA. The CDR3 runs 16 residues. Unmatched junction bases numbered 10, after V lost 4 bases and J lost 5 bases. In DNA form, the CDR3 reads TGTGCCAGCAGCTCTGTGCGCGGGGGGGCTGTAGATACGCAGTATTTT. Translating gives CASSSVRGGAVDTQYF.

This clone has just one count. This chain links TRBV6-5 with TRBJ2-1, with D perhaps matching TRBD1 (5 bases). This CDR3 region has 15 residues. Germline values: CDR1 MNHEY, CDR2 SVGAGI. V lost 2 bases and J lost 2, with 10 bases in between. CDR3: CASSYPRETYNEQFF. The CDR3 nucleotides are TGTGCCAGCAGTTACCCCAGGGAAACCTACAATGAGCAGTTCTTC.